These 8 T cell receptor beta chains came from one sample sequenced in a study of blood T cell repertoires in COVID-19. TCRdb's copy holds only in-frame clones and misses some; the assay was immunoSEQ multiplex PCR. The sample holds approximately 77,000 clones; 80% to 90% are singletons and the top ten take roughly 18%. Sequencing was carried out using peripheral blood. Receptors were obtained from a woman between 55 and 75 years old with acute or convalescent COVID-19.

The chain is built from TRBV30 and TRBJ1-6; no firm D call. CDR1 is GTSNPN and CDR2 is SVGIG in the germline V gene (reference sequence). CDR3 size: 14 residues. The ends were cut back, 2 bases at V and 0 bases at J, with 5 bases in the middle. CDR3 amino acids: CAWSYISYNSPLHF. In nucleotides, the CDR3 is TGTGCCTGGAGTTATATCTCCTATAATTCACCCCTCCACTTT.

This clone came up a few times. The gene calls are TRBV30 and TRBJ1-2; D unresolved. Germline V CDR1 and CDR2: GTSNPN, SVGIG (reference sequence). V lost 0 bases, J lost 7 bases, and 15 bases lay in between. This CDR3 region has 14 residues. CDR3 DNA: TGTGCCTGGAGTGTTGGGGTCCGAGGGTTTGGCTACACCTTC. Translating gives CAWSVGVRGFGYTF. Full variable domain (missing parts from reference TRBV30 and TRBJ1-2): SQTIHQWPATLVQPVGSPLSLECTVEGTSNPNLYWYRQAAGRGLQLLFYSVGIGQISSEVPQNLSASRPQDRQFILSSKKLLLSDSGFYLCAWSVGVRGFGYTFGSGTRLTVV.

The CDR3 nucleotides are TGTGCCAGCAGTGAATGGGACATCTTCACAGATACGCAGTATTTT. This codes for CASSEWDIFTDTQYF. V gene TRBV6-1 combines with J gene TRBJ2-3, with D maybe TRBD1 (6 bases). Looked up from germline, CDR1 is MNHNS and CDR2 is SASEGT. Trimming removed 2 bases from V and 2 bases from J, with 11 bases in between. The CDR3 length is 15 residues.

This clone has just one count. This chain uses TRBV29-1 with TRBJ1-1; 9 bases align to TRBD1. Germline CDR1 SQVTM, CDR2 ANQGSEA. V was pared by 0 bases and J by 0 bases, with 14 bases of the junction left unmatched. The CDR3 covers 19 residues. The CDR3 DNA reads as TGCAGCGTTGAAGATCTGAGCATAGGAACAGGGGGCTTGAACACTGAAGCTTTCTTT. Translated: CSVEDLSIGTGGLNTEAFF.

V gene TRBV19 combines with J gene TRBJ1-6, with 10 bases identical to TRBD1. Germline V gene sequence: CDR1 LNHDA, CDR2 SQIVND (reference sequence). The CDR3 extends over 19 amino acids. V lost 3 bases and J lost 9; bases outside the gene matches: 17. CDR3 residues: CASSMDRGRNVGLFSPLHF. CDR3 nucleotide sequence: TGTGCCAGTAGTATGGACAGGGGGAGAAATGTGGGCCTATTTTCACCCCTCCACTTT.

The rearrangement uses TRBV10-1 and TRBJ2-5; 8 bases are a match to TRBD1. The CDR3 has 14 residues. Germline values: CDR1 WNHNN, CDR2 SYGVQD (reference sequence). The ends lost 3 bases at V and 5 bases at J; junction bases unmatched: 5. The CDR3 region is CASSESGGVETQYF. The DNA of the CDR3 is TGCGCCAGCAGTGAATCAGGGGGCGTGGAGACCCAGTACTTC.

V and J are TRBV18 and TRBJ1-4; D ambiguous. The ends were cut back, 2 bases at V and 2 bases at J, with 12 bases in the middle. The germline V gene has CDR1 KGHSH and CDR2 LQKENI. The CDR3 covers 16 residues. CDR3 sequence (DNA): TGTGCCAGCTCACCATTCACCCCCGGGACTAATGAAAAACTGTTTTTT. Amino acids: CASSPFTPGTNEKLFF.

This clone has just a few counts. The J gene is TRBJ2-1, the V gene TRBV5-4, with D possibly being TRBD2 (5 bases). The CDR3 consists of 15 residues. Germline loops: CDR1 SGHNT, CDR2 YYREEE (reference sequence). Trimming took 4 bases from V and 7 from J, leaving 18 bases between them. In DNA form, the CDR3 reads TGTGCCAGCAGCCCTCGTGCGGGTGAGGGAAATGAGCAGTTCTTC. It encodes CASSPRAGEGNEQFF.